The 14 T cell receptor beta chains reported below all come from one sample, sequenced in a study of T cells after yellow fever vaccination. TCRdb used MiXCR to reprocess the 5' RACE reads, holding one entry per CDR3 protein. The sample includes about 30,000 distinct CDR3 sequences, 5.5% to 8% of them seen just once. The sample in question was PBMCs, either bulk or a sorted T-cell subset (CD4+, CD8+, memory, or dextramer-sorted; not recorded which), obtained on the day of the yellow fever booster vaccination. The source is a young man who received the YFV17D yellow fever vaccine.

This clonotype has at least ten counts. This rearrangement joins TRBV11-2 to TRBJ2-5, with D tentatively TRBD1 (6 bases). This CDR3 region has 14 residues. Between the trimmed V and J ends, which lost 5 bases and 5 bases, there was a span of 15 bases. Germline lookup yields CDR1 SGHAT and CDR2 FQNNGV. The CDR3 protein is CASSVNRVTETQYF. Written as DNA, the CDR3 is TGTGCCAGCAGCGTCAACAGGGTTACCGAGACCCAGTACTTC.

This clonotype was observed a handful of times. The gene calls are TRBV2 and TRBJ2-7; D remains ambiguous. This CDR3 has 11 amino acids. Germline CDR1 is SNHLY and CDR2 is FYNNEI. V lost 7 bases, J lost 2 bases, and 6 bases lay in between. Here the CDR3 reads CASTPAYEQYF. As DNA, the CDR3 is TGTGCCAGCACCCCGGCCTACGAGCAGTACTTC.

This chain connects TRBV28 to TRBJ2-3, with 12 bases aligning to TRBD2. Germline V gene sequence: CDR1 MDHEN, CDR2 SYDVKM. V trimming: 3 bases; J trimming: 1 base; junction bases outside the gene matches: 2. CDR3 length equals 16 residues. This CDR3 reads CASSFSSGRGTDTQYF. The CDR3 DNA follows: TGTGCCAGCAGTTTCTCTAGCGGGAGGGGCACAGATACGCAGTATTTT.

This clonotype came up a few times. The rearrangement uses TRBV2 and TRBJ1-2; a weak D match, TRBD1 (6 bases). The CDR3 runs to 15 residues. CDR1 is SNHLY, CDR2 FYNNEI, per germline. The V end was cut by 4 bases, the J end by 0 bases, with 12 bases between. The CDR3 loop is CASSVGQSSNYGYTF. The DNA of the CDR3 is TGTGCCAGCAGTGTTGGACAGTCATCTAACTATGGCTACACCTTC.

The chain joins TRBV3-1 to TRBJ2-7; D perhaps matches TRBD2 (6 bases). CDR1 is LGHDT and CDR2 is YNNKEL in the germline V gene (reference sequence). V was cut by 1 base and J by 0 bases, with 10 bases left in between. The CDR3 spans 15 residues. Here the CDR3 DNA reads TGTGCCAGCAGCCAAGGGGGGGTGAGCTCCTACGAGCAGTACTTC. Residues: CASSQGGVSSYEQYF.

J is TRBJ2-5 and V is TRBV6-5; 9 bases line up with TRBD1. The CDR3 contains 15 residues. The junction had 11 bases not matched to a gene; V was cut back by 2 bases and J by 10 bases. Looked up from germline, CDR1 is MNHEY and CDR2 is SVGAGI. Here the CDR3 reads CASSYAGTGRDNQYF. The CDR3 region has the DNA TGTGCCAGCAGTTACGCCGGGACAGGGAGGGATAACCAGTACTTC.

Many counts were recorded for this clonotype. V gene TRBV6-5 combines with J gene TRBJ2-7; D may correspond to TRBD1 or TRBD2 (6 bases each). Germline lookup yields CDR1 MNHEY and CDR2 SVGAGI. The V end was cut by 7 bases, the J end by 1 base, with 20 bases between. The CDR3 is 16 amino acids. The CDR3 DNA follows: TGTGCCAGCACGGACACATTTGGGGGGCTTTCCTACGAGCAGTACTTC. Protein: CASTDTFGGLSYEQYF.

The chain is built from TRBV20-1 and TRBJ2-3; 11 nucleotides agree with TRBD2. CDR1 and CDR2 (germline): DFQATT, SNEGSKA (reference sequence). There are 17 residues in the CDR3. The J segment lost 5 bases and the V segment lost 6 bases, leaving 16 bases of the junction unmatched. The CDR3 sequence: CSAERLAGGPAGDTQYF. The CDR3 coding sequence is TGCAGTGCCGAGAGGTTAGCGGGAGGGCCGGCAGGAGATACGCAGTATTTT.

This clonotype was seen at least ten times. The chain links TRBV7-9 to TRBJ2-2; no clear D. Deletions cut 6 bases from V and 1 base from J, with 3 bases between. CDR3 length: 12 residues. Germline assignment: CDR1 SEHNR and CDR2 FQNEAQ (reference sequence). CDR3 protein: CASRGNTGELFF. Written as DNA, the CDR3 is TGTGCCAGCAGGGGGAACACCGGGGAGCTGTTTTTT.

This chain joins TRBV7-9 and TRBJ2-4; D possibly matches TRBD1 or TRBD2 (5 bases each). The CDR3 contains 15 residues. Trimming removed 4 bases at V and 0 bases at J, with 10 bases between. Germline V gene lookup returns CDR1 SEHNR and CDR2 FQNEAQ (reference sequence). The CDR3 bases are TGTGCCAGCAGCTCCGGGGCCTTAGCCAAAAACATTCAGTACTTC. Protein product: CASSSGALAKNIQYF.

This clonotype was observed at least ten times. This sequence joins TRBV12-3 or TRBV12-4 and TRBJ2-5; possibly TRBD2 for D (5 bases). Deletions cut 5 bases from V and 2 bases from J, with 12 bases between. This CDR3 contains 14 residues. In DNA form, the CDR3 reads TGTGCCAGCAGTCCATGGACTGGACAAGAGACCCAGTACTTC. Amino acids: CASSPWTGQETQYF.

The rearrangement uses TRBV6-5 and TRBJ1-2; D is uncertain. From germline, CDR1 is MNHEY and CDR2 SVGAGI. This CDR3 spans 14 amino acids. V dropped 4 bases and J dropped 4 bases, with 13 bases sitting between them. CDR3 DNA: TGTGCCAGCAGTTCGGTCCTTGGCGGCTATGGCTACACCTTC. Amino acids: CASSSVLGGYGYTF.

This clonotype was observed at least ten times. The V call is TRBV25-1, the J call TRBJ2-1; no clear D gene. Between the trimmed V and J ends, which lost 7 bases and 6 bases, there was a span of 25 bases. CDR1 is MGHDK, CDR2 SYGVNS, per germline. This CDR3 is built from 17 residues. Written as DNA, the CDR3 is TGTGCCAGCACCGGTGGGGTGATTGCGGCACCAACCAATGAGCAGTTCTTC. Protein: CASTGGVIAAPTNEQFF. Looking up the rest from reference TRBV25-1 and TRBJ2-1 gives the full variable domain: EADIYQTPRYLVIGTGKKITLECSQTMGHDKMYWYQQDPGMELHLIHYSYGVNSTEKGDLSSESTVSRIRTEHFPLTLESARPSHTSQYLCASTGGVIAAPTNEQFFGPGTRLTVL.

This clonotype was seen many times. The chain employs TRBV4-2 and TRBJ2-3; no firm D call. Trimming stripped 0 bases from V and 5 bases from J, with 15 bases between. The CDR3 is made up of 16 amino acids. Germline CDR1 is LGHNA and CDR2 is YNFKEQ. Written as DNA, the CDR3 is TGTGCCAGCAGCCAAGAATCGGGTCTAGGCCAAGATACGCAGTATTTT. It encodes CASSQESGLGQDTQYF.